These 4 T cell receptor beta chains were sequenced from one sample in a study of graft-versus-host responses after intestinal transplantation. The antigens of these receptors remain unknown. The data were produced by immunoSEQ multiplex PCR, yet TCRdb's version contains in-frame clones alone and is incomplete. The data contain over 70,000 clones, 80% to 85% of them singletons. The sequences come from unstimulated CD8+ T cells sorted from spleen or lymph node cells, collected before intestinal transplant. Receptor source: a human donor who received an intestinal transplant.

This chain joins TRBV5-1 and TRBJ2-1, with D tentatively TRBD1 (6 bases). Germline CDR1 reads SGHRS; CDR2 reads YFSETQ. The V and J ends lost 1 base and 0 bases respectively, with 11 bases between them. The CDR3 covers 16 residues. In DNA, the CDR3 is TGCGCCAGCAGCTTGTACAGGGCCCTCTCCTACAATGAGCAGTTCTTC. Protein product: CASSLYRALSYNEQFF.

This clone appeared a single time. The chain recombines TRBV18 with TRBJ2-3, with 11 bases fitting TRBD1. The CDR3 has 16 residues. Germline values: CDR1 KGHSH, CDR2 LQKENI. Germline trimming cut 2 bases from V and 5 bases from J; bases unmatched to any gene: 6. The CDR3 spells CASSPYGTGGEDTQYF. Here the CDR3 DNA reads TGTGCCAGCTCACCATACGGGACAGGGGGTGAAGATACGCAGTATTTT.

The chain joins TRBV7-8 to TRBJ2-1; TRBD2 agrees at 7 bases. The CDR3 length is 14 residues. The V gene end was trimmed by 1 base and the J gene end by 9 bases; junction bases not matched to a gene: 6. Germline values: CDR1 SGHVS, CDR2 FQNEAQ. The CDR3: CASSLGGGEGEQFF. The CDR3 DNA reads TGTGCCAGCAGCTTAGGGGGGGGAGAGGGTGAGCAGTTCTTC.

With regard to this clone: Other DNA sequences in the same sample also yield this CDR3. The rearrangement joins TRBV2 to TRBJ2-7, with D maybe TRBD2 (7 bases). V lost 9 bases and J lost 3, with 21 bases in between. CDR1 and CDR2 from the germline V gene are SNHLY and FYNNEI. CDR3 size: 15 residues. The CDR3 loop is CASNREGLGRYEQYF. The CDR3 DNA sequence: TGTGCCAGTAACAGGGAGGGTCTTGGGCGCTACGAGCAGTACTTC.